The source of this T cell receptor (beta chain) is a study of post-analysis software for immune sequencing data. Study-wide background: Recorded subtypes: relapsing-remitting, secondary progressive, progressive-relapsing; some patients unannotated.

Per germline, CDR1 LNHNV and CDR2 YYDKDF (reference sequence). Trimming shortened V by 0 bases and J by 1 base, and 7 bases separated the two germline ends. This CDR3 has 14 residues. Unique-molecular-identifier-tagged TCR beta cDNA libraries were used. MiXCR, applied by TCRdb to the PCR reads, yields one record per CDR3 protein. Found here are more than 450,000 distinct CDR3 sequences, 30% to 40% of them singletons; the top ten hold around 6%. Study-level results: Patients with multiple sclerosis recorded significantly lower normalized Chao1 diversity than controls, the study found. Under F measure analysis, samples from one preparation batch co-clustered strongly. Patients showed TRBV5-6, TRBV5-1 and TRBV20-1 among four to six TRBV segments more frequent than in controls.

Worth noting for this clonotype: Its cognate antigen is unknown.

The receptor comes from a girl between 2 and 17 years old with multiple sclerosis. The chain combines TRBV15 with TRBJ2-7; D not resolved. Sample: blood. CDR3 nucleotides: TGTGCCACCAGCAGAGAGGGGTTTTCCTACGAGCAGTACTTC. Its protein is CATSREGFSYEQYF.